This TCR beta chain was captured by sequencing in a study of CD8+CD57+ T cells in acquired aplastic anemia. After removal of 5 bases from V and 4 bases from J, the junction contained 10 bases not matched to a gene. From germline, CDR1 is SEHNR and CDR2 FQNEAQ (reference sequence). CDR3 size: 15 residues. According to the study, genomic DNA was the template for TCR beta VDJ and CDR3 profiling. TCRdb re-derived calls from the reads in MiXCR, one entry per CDR3 protein. Here the sample spans under 250,000 distinct CDR3 sequences, 34% being singletons. There are many counts of this clonotype. This TCR was sampled from a human donor in good health, serving as a control. Sequencing was done on a sample of sorted CD4+, CD8+, or CD8+CD57+ T cells (not recorded which) from PBMCs. The V call is TRBV7-9, the J call TRBJ1-2; 7 bases are shared with TRBD1. The CDR3 nucleotides are TGTGCCAGCAGCATGGAAGAGGGGGCAGGCTATGGCTACACCTTC. Its protein product is CASSMEEGAGYGYTF.